The clone carrying this T cell receptor (beta chain) was seen ten or more times. Unique molecular identifiers, one per molecule, were present on every TCR cDNA molecule. A single record per CDR3 protein comes from TCRdb applying MiXCR to the 5' RACE reads. The sample carries tens of thousands of distinct CDR3 sequences, around 3.1% recorded once. This sample was included in a study of spatial heterogeneity in lung cancer. On the study more broadly: Each distinct TCR and UMI combination averaged more than ten appearances in raw reads.

There are 15 residues in the CDR3. V was cut by 0 bases and J by 1 base, with 10 bases left in between. CDR1 and CDR2 (germline): SGHRS, YFSETQ. Time point meaning: sample taken at primary tumor resection. The V gene is TRBV5-1, the J gene TRBJ1-1; possible D gene TRBD1, 5 bases. The TCR comes from a male donor with early-stage non-small cell lung cancer. The starting material was normal lung tissue next to the tumor, obtained at surgery. CDR3 coding DNA: TGCGCCAGCAGCTTGGGTGGACACTCGAACACTGAAGCTTTCTTT. Protein product: CASSLGGHSNTEAFF.